This record looks at one TCR beta chain sequence and its context. Its cognate antigen is unknown. Other nucleotide sequences from this sample produce the same CDR3. Trimming pared 0 bases from V and 8 bases from J, leaving 7 bases between. The CDR3 is 13 amino acids. Germline loops: CDR1 KGHSH, CDR2 LQKENI. This entry is derived from a study of beta chain features in type 1 diabetes. Findings and limits, study-wide: TCRB CDR3s were moderately but significantly shorter in Type 1 diabetes patients in all four CD4+ subsets.

cDNA synthesis used the whole RNA isolate, giving expressed TCRB sequences. Generated by immunoSEQ multiplex PCR, the TCRdb table keeps only in-frame clones and is missing some. This sample has about 640,000 clones, with 9.5% to 15% found just once. The sequenced sample consisted of naive CD4+ T cells from blood. The TCR originated in a man aged 25 to 40 with type 1 diabetes. The gene calls are TRBV18 and TRBJ1-4; D remains ambiguous. The CDR3 loop is CASSPPAVEKLFF. The CDR3 DNA follows: TGTGCCAGCTCACCACCAGCTGTCGAAAAACTGTTTTTT.